This TCR beta chain originates from a study of blood T cells in healthy people across ages. Across the whole study: Capture via template switching afforded approximately one barcoded beta molecule per two T cells.

This CDR3 has 14 residues. Germline CDR1 is SQVTM and CDR2 is ANQGSEA. A sample-barcoded 5' primer and a J-beta primer mix were used in a second PCR of roughly 7 to 11 cycles. Each sample provided no less than 2.5 million CDR3-containing paired-end reads. TCRdb redid the calling of the 5' RACE reads with MiXCR, one entry per CDR3 protein. The table includes approximately 1,700,000 distinct CDR3 sequences, more than 35% detected once. Study conclusions and caveats: Researchers deemed the diversity estimates from one million T cells underestimates.

To note about this clonotype: No antigen is known for it. A read error may account for a junction end that differs from germline.

The sequence was obtained from a human donor in good health. Sequenced material: blood. The rearrangement links TRBV29-1 to TRBJ2-6, with TRBD1 as a possible D gene (5 bases). The chain's CDR3 is CSALQGDGANVRTF. The CDR3 nucleotides are TGCAGCGCTTTGCAGGGTGATGGGGCCAACGTCCGGACTTTC.